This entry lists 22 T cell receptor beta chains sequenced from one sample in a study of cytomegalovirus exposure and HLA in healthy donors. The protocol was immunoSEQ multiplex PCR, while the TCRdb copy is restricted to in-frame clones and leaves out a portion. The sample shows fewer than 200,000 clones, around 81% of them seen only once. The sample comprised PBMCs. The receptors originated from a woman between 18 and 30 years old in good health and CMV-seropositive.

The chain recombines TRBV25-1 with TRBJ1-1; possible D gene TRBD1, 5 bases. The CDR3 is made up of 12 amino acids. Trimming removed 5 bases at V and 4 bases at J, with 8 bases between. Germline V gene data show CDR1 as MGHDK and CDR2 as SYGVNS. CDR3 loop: CASSFRATEAFF. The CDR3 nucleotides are TGTGCCAGCAGTTTCAGGGCCACTGAAGCTTTCTTT.

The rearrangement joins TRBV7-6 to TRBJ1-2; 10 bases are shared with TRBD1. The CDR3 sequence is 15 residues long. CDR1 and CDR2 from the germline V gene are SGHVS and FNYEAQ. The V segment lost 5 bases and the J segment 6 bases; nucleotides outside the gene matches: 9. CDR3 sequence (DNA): TGTGCCAGCAGCGAGACAGGGGGCGCATATAATGGCTACACCTTC. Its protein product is CASSETGGAYNGYTF.

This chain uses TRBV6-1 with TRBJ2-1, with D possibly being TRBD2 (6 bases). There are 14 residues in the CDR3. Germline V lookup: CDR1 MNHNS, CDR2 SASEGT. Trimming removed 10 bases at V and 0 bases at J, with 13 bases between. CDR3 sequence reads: CATIRRASYNEQFF. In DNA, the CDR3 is TGTGCCACCATCCGGAGGGCCTCCTACAATGAGCAGTTCTTC.

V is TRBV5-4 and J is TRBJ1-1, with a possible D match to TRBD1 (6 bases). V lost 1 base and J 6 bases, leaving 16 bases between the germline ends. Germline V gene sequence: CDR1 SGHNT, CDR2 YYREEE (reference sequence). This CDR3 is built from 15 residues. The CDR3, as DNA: TGTGCCAGCAGCTTGTTGAATAGGGGGAAGGCTGAAGCTTTCTTT. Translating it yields CASSLLNRGKAEAFF.

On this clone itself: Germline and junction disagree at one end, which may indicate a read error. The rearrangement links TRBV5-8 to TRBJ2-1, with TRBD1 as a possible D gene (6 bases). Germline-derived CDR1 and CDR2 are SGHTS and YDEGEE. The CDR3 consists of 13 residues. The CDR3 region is CASSLRAAGAVVF. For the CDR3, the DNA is TGTGCCAGCAGCTTGCGGGCAGCAGGGGCCGTAGTCTTC.

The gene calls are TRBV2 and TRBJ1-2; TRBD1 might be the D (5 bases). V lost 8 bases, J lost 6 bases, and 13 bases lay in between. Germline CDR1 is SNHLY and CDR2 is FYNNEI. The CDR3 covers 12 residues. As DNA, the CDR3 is TGTGCCAGCTGGAGTGGAGGGGATGGCTACACCTTC. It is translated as CASWSGGDGYTF.

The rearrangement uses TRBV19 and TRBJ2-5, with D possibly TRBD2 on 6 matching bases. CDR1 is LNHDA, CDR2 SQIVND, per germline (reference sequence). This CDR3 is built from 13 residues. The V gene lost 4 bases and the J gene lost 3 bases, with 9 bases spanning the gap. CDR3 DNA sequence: TGTGCCAGTAGTACGGGACTCAAAGAGACCCAGTACTTC. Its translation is CASSTGLKETQYF. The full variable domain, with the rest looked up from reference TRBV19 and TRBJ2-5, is DGGITQSPKYLFRKEGQNVTLSCEQNLNHDAMYWYRQDPGQGLRLIYYSQIVNDFQKGDIAEGYSVSREKKESFPLTVTSAQKNPTAFYLCASSTGLKETQYFGPGTRLLVL.

In nucleotides, the CDR3 is TGTGCCAGCAGTGGGGTACAGGGCTGGATCGGCACTGAAGCTTTCTTT. As protein: CASSGVQGWIGTEAFF. V gene TRBV2 combines with J gene TRBJ1-1, with TRBD1 as a possible D gene (6 bases). This CDR3 is built from 16 residues. CDR1 and CDR2 (germline): SNHLY, FYNNEI. V lost 4 bases to trimming and J lost 4 bases, with 19 bases between them.

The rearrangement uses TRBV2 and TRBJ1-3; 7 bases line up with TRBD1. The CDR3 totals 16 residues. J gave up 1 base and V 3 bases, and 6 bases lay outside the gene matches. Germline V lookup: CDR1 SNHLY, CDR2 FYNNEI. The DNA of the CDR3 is TGTGCCAGCAGTGATGGCGCAGGGGGGTCTGGAAACACCATATATTTT. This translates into CASSDGAGGSGNTIYF.

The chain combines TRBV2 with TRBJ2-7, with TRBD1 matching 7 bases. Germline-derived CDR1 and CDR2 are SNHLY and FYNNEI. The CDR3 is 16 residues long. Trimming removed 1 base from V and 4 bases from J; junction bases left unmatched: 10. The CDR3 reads CASSEVGLGGNYEQYF. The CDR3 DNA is TGTGCCAGCAGTGAAGTTGGTTTAGGGGGCAATTACGAGCAGTACTTC.

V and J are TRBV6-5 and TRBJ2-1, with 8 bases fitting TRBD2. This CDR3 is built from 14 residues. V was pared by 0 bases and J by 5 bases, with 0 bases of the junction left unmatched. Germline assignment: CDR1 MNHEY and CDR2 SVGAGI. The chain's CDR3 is CASSYSREDNEQFF. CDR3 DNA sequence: TGTGCCAGCAGTTACTCGCGGGAGGACAATGAGCAGTTCTTC.

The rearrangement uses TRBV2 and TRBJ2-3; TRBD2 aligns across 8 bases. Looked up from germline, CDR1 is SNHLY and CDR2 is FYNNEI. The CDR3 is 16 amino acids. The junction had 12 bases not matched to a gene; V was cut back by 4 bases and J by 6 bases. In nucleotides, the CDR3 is TGTGCCAGCAGTGGCGAGCGGGGGACGACACGGGATACGCAGTATTTT. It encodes CASSGERGTTRDTQYF.

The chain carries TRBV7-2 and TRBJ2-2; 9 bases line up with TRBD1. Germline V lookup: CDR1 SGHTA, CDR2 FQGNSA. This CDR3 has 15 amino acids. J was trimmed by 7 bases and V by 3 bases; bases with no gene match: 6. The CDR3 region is CASSFTRQGGGELFF. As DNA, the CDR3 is TGTGCCAGCAGCTTCACGAGACAGGGGGGCGGGGAGCTGTTTTTT.

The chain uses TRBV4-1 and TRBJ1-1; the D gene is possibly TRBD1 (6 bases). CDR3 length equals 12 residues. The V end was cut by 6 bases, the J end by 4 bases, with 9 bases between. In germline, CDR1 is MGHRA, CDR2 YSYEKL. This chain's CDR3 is CASRGGGTEAFF. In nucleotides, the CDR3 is TGCGCCAGCAGAGGGGGTGGCACTGAAGCTTTCTTT.

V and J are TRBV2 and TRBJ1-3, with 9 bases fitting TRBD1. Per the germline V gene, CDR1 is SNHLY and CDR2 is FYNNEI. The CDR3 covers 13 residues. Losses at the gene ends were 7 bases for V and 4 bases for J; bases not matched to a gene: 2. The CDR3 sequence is CASKDRGGNTIYF. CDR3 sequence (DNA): TGTGCCAGCAAGGACAGGGGAGGAAACACCATATATTTT.

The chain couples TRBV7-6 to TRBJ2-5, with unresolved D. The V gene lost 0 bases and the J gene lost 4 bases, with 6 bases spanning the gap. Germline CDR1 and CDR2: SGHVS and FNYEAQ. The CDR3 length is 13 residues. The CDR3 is CASSLARPETQYF. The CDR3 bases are TGTGCCAGCAGCTTAGCGCGTCCAGAGACCCAGTACTTC.

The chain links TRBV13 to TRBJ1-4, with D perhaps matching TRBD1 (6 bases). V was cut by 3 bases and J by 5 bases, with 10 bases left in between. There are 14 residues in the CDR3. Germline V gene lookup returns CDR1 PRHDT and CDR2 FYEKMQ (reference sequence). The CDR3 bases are TGTGCCAGCAGCTTGGGGGGGCGGAATGAAAAACTGTTTTTT. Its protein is CASSLGGRNEKLFF.

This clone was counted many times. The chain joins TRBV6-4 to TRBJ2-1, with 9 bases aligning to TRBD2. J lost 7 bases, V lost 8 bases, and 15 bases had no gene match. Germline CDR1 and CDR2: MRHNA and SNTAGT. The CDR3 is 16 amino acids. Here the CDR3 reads CASSGIAGAERNEQFF. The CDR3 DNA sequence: TGTGCCAGCTCTGGAATAGCGGGGGCCGAAAGGAATGAGCAGTTCTTC.

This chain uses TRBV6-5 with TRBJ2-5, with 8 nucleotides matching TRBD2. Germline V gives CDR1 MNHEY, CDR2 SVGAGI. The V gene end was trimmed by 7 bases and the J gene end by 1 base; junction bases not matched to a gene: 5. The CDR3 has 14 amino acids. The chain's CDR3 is CASKRGGPQETQYF. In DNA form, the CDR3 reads TGTGCCAGCAAACGGGGGGGCCCCCAAGAGACCCAGTACTTC.

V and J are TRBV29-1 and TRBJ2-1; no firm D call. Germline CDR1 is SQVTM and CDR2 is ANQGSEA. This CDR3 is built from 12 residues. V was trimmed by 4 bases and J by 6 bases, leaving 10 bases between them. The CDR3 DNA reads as TGCAGCGTTGTGGGTAGCCGCAATGAGCAGTTCTTC. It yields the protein CSVVGSRNEQFF.

CDR3 coding DNA: TGTGCCAGCAGTGCCCAGGGGGGCTACACCTTC. This gives the protein CASSAQGGYTF. The chain links TRBV2 to TRBJ1-2, with a weak D call TRBD1 (6 bases). CDR1 is SNHLY, CDR2 FYNNEI, per germline. CDR3 length: 11 residues. Trimming took off 4 bases at V and 8 bases at J, with 8 bases between the two ends.

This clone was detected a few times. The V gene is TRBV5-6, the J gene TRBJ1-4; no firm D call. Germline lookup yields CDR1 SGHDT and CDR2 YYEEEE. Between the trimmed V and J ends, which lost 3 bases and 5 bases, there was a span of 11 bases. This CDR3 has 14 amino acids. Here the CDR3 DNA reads TGTGCCAGCAGCTACAGACGGAAAAATGAAAAACTGTTTTTT. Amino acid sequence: CASSYRRKNEKLFF.